These 7 T cell receptor beta chains were all obtained from the same sample, sequenced in a study of metastatic and nonmetastatic thyroid tumors. Using MiXCR, TCRdb reanalyzed the PCR reads. The table records about 59,000 clones, 16% of them present only once. Each patient went into thyroid surgery without having received any treatment. The specimen sequenced was blood. The receptors shown here come from a male donor with papillary thyroid cancer or a benign thyroid nodule (not recorded which). Some clones in this sample may be carry-over from other donors' samples.

As regards this clone: This could be a read error, since a much larger clone is one nucleotide away. This same CDR3 is encoded by further DNA sequences in the sample. The chain is built from TRBV29-1 and TRBJ2-5; a possible D gene is TRBD1 (6 bases). Germline assignment: CDR1 SQVTM and CDR2 ANQGSEA. This CDR3 is 13 amino acids long. V shed 4 bases and J shed 5 bases, with 14 bases lying between them. This chain's CDR3 is CSVVGGSSETQYF. CDR3 bases: TGCAGCGTTGTAGGGGGTTCGTCGGAGACCCAGTACTTC.

As regards this clone: A single base separates this from a much larger clone, so it may be a read error. The chain links TRBV20-1 to TRBJ2-3, with 16 positions matching TRBD2. The V segment lost 4 bases and the J segment 0 bases; nucleotides outside the gene matches: 4. The CDR3 sequence is 17 residues long. Germline CDR1 is DFQATT and CDR2 is SNEGSKA (reference sequence). The CDR3 loop reads CSAIGTSGGGSTDTQYF. DNA of the CDR3: TGCAGTGCTATCGGGACTAGCGGGGGGGGTAGCACAGATACGCAGTATTTT.

This clone was recorded many times. The chain carries TRBV7-2 and TRBJ2-5; TRBD2 matches 10 bases. Per germline, CDR1 SGHTA and CDR2 FQGNSA. This CDR3 comprises 18 residues. Trimming removed 3 bases from V and 1 base from J; junction bases left unmatched: 11. The CDR3 sequence is CASSFRGLSGGVQETQYF. Here the CDR3 DNA reads TGTGCCAGCAGCTTCCGGGGTCTAAGCGGGGGGGTCCAAGAGACCCAGTACTTC.

This rearrangement joins TRBV5-6 to TRBJ1-3; D ambiguous. This CDR3 comprises 17 residues. CDR1 and CDR2 (germline): SGHDT, YYEEEE. Trimming removed 3 bases from V and 0 bases from J, with 16 bases in between. CDR3 in amino acids: CASSSPEGDGSGNTIYF. Written as DNA, the CDR3 is TGTGCCAGCAGCTCACCAGAGGGTGATGGCTCTGGAAACACCATATATTTT.

This clone was recorded many times. This chain links TRBV7-9 with TRBJ2-1; tentatively, D is TRBD1 (6 bases). Germline V gives CDR1 SEHNR, CDR2 FQNEAQ (reference sequence). V lost 0 bases and J 2 bases, leaving 11 bases between the germline ends. CDR3 length equals 16 residues. The CDR3 region has the DNA TGTGCCAGCAGCTTAGCACCTAGGGGGACCTACAATGAGCAGTTCTTC. Translating it yields CASSLAPRGTYNEQFF. The full variable domain, with the rest looked up from reference TRBV7-9 and TRBJ2-1, is DTGVSQNPRHKITKRGQNVTFRCDPISEHNRLYWYRQTLGQGPEFLTYFQNEAQLEKSRLLSDRFSAERPKGSFSTLEIQRTEQGDSAMYLCASSLAPRGTYNEQFFGPGTRLTVL.

This clone was counted ten times or more. The chain joins TRBV4-1 to TRBJ1-5; D uncertain. The CDR3 runs to 14 residues. Per germline, CDR1 MGHRA and CDR2 YSYEKL. V was shortened by 2 bases and J by 2 bases, with 7 bases between the two germline ends. CDR3 sequence (DNA): TGCGCCAGCAGCCAATATAGAGGCAATCAGCCCCAGCATTTT. Its translation: CASSQYRGNQPQHF.

The gene calls are TRBV30 and TRBJ2-6, with a possible D match to TRBD2 (6 bases). Trimming shortened V by 1 base and J by 0 bases, and 10 bases separated the two germline ends. Germline assignment: CDR1 GTSNPN and CDR2 SVGIG (reference sequence). The CDR3 has 16 residues. The CDR3 spells CAWSDGGPSGANVLTF. CDR3 nucleotides: TGTGCCTGGAGTGACGGGGGTCCCTCTGGGGCCAACGTCCTGACTTTC.